The entry that follows covers one T cell receptor beta chain sequence. The ends lost 3 bases at V and 5 bases at J; junction bases unmatched: 11. Germline V gene sequence: CDR1 KGHSH, CDR2 LQKENI. The length of the CDR3 is 16 residues. TCRdb keeps only in-frame clones here, not all; method: immunoSEQ multiplex PCR. The sample holds fewer than 300,000 clones; roughly nine tenths are singletons and the top ten take around 2%. The sample is drawn from a study of blood T cell repertoires in COVID-19. The TCR comes from a woman aged 25-40 years with COVID-19, enrolled during active disease. Sequencing was carried out using peripheral blood. The chain combines TRBV18 with TRBJ2-5, with 8 bases lining up with TRBD1. The CDR3, as DNA: TGTGCCAGCTCACCCACCCGGGGACAGGCGCGGGAGACCCAGTACTTC. Residues: CASSPTRGQARETQYF.